The following is a T cell receptor (beta chain) sequence with its context. Trimming left V 6 bases short and J 8 bases short, with 13 bases between. CDR3 size: 13 residues. Per the germline V gene, CDR1 is MNHNY and CDR2 is SVGAGI (reference sequence). The time point: after dendritic cell vaccination, including at tumor progression/relapse. None of the glioblastoma patients had an isocitrate dehydrogenase mutation. TCRB CDR3 was amplified from 2 ug genomic DNA or less. The PCR used 60 V beta and 13 J beta primers. Profiled with immunoSEQ multiplex PCR; TCRdb holds only in-frame clones, not every one. Of 85,000 or so clones in the sample, around 85% were seen once. This record belongs to a study of glioma-infiltrating T cells after dendritic cell vaccination. Study-level information: Patients received three intradermal dendritic cell vaccine injections at biweekly intervals.

The chain uses TRBV6-6 and TRBJ1-4; D is unclear. The TCR comes from a human donor with glioblastoma. The sample was blood, taken after dendritic cell vaccination. As DNA, the CDR3 is TGTGCCAGCAGCAAAAAGGGAGGGGAAAAACTGTTTTTT. The encoded protein is CASSKKGGEKLFF.